The 26 T cell receptor beta chains below come from one sample, sequenced in a study of beta chain features in type 1 diabetes. Study-wide findings and caveats: In all four CD4+ subsets, TCRB CDR3 length was significantly, moderately reduced in type 1 diabetes.

The whole isolated RNA underwent reverse transcription, so sequencing captured expressed TCRB transcripts. Repertoires were generated with immunoSEQ multiplex PCR, while TCRdb's copy carries only in-frame clones and drops some. This sample has 230,000 or so clones; under 20% occur once, and the top ten carry 0.08% to 0.095%. Their specific antigens are unknown. Specimen: naive CD4+ T cells from blood. The receptors originated from a man aged 25 to 45 with type 1 diabetes.

This clone was recorded a few times. In the same sample, other DNA sequences code for this CDR3. The chain has TRBV20-1 and TRBJ2-5; possibly TRBD2 for D (5 bases). V was trimmed by 1 base and J by 5 bases, leaving 5 bases between them. The CDR3 length is 11 residues. The germline gives CDR1 DFQATT, CDR2 SNEGSKA (reference sequence). The CDR3 is CSARGGETQYF. Written as DNA, the CDR3 is TGCAGTGCTAGAGGAGGGGAGACCCAGTACTTC.

The gene calls are TRBV7-9 and TRBJ2-1; TRBD2 agrees at 10 bases. The CDR3 runs 16 residues. V lost 5 bases to trimming and J lost 9 bases; unmatched junction nucleotides: 13. CDR1 and CDR2 (germline): SEHNR, FQNEAQ (reference sequence). The CDR3 sequence: CASSPREAGGRGEQFF. CDR3 bases: TGTGCCAGCAGCCCACGAGAAGCGGGAGGGCGAGGTGAGCAGTTCTTC.

J is TRBJ1-2 and V is TRBV20-1; TRBD1 agrees at 9 bases. Germline-derived CDR1 and CDR2 are DFQATT and SNEGSKA (reference sequence). The CDR3 length is 11 residues. J gave up 6 bases and V 7 bases, and 3 bases lay outside the gene matches. CDR3 loop: CSGWTGDGYTF. The DNA for the CDR3 is TGCAGTGGATGGACAGGGGATGGCTACACCTTC.

This rearrangement joins TRBV30 to TRBJ2-3, with D uncertain. The CDR3 sequence is 12 residues long. Germline CDR1 reads GTSNPN; CDR2 reads SVGIG (reference sequence). Trimming removed 3 bases at V and 5 bases at J, with 9 bases between. CDR3 sequence reads: CAWSSTRDTQYF. The CDR3 DNA reads TGTGCCTGGAGCTCTACCCGAGATACGCAGTATTTT.

On this clone: The same CDR3 arises from other DNA sequences in this sample as well. This chain joins TRBV7-2 and TRBJ2-1; 8 bases line up with TRBD2. The V gene end was trimmed by 2 bases and the J gene end by 0 bases; junction bases not matched to a gene: 0. Germline CDR1 and CDR2: SGHTA and FQGNSA. The CDR3 totals 15 residues. The CDR3 nucleotides are TGTGCCAGCAGCTTAAGCGGGAGCTCCTACAATGAGCAGTTCTTC. Amino acid sequence: CASSLSGSSYNEQFF.

This clone has more than one count but fewer than ten. V gene TRBV30 combines with J gene TRBJ1-5; D is uncertain. CDR1 is GTSNPN, CDR2 SVGIG, per germline (reference sequence). Trimming removed 2 bases at V and 0 bases at J, with 8 bases between. The CDR3 has 14 residues. Written as DNA, the CDR3 is TGTGCCTGGAGTAACCCGGATAGCAATCAGCCCCAGCATTTT. This gives the protein CAWSNPDSNQPQHF. Variable domain in full (rest from reference TRBV30 and TRBJ1-5): SQTIHQWPATLVQPVGSPLSLECTVEGTSNPNLYWYRQAAGRGLQLLFYSVGIGQISSEVPQNLSASRPQDRQFILSSKKLLLSDSGFYLCAWSNPDSNQPQHFGDGTRLSIL.

This clone was seen only a few times. This chain uses TRBV7-9 with TRBJ2-1, with TRBD1 matching 8 bases. This CDR3 has 14 amino acids. The germline gives CDR1 SEHNR, CDR2 FQNEAQ (reference sequence). V was pared by 3 bases and J by 9 bases, with 7 bases of the junction left unmatched. The CDR3 is CASSFGQGIGEQFF. The CDR3 coding sequence is TGTGCCAGCAGCTTTGGACAGGGAATCGGTGAGCAGTTCTTC.

This clone was counted between two and nine times. CDR3 sequence: CASIKDRDGYNEQFF. The CDR3 region has the DNA TGTGCCAGCATTAAGGACAGGGACGGGTACAATGAGCAGTTCTTC. The gene calls are TRBV27 and TRBJ2-1; 8 nucleotides match TRBD1. Losses at the gene ends were 7 bases for V and 4 bases for J; bases not matched to a gene: 9. CDR1 and CDR2 from the germline V gene are MNHEY and SMNVEV (reference sequence). This CDR3 has 15 residues.

This clone turned up a few times. The CDR3 DNA is TGTGCCAGCAGTGGATCCGGGACAGTGAACACTGAAGCTTTCTTT. It encodes CASSGSGTVNTEAFF. The chain joins TRBV25-1 to TRBJ1-1, with 7 bases that match TRBD1. J lost 0 bases, V lost 4 bases, and 5 bases had no gene match. The CDR3 has 15 residues. CDR1 and CDR2 from the germline V gene are MGHDK and SYGVNS.

This chain uses TRBV5-1 with TRBJ2-3; D remains unclear. The CDR3 sequence is 16 residues long. CDR1 SGHRS and CDR2 YFSETQ come from the germline V gene. V gave up 4 bases and J gave up 0 bases, with 15 bases separating them. This CDR3 is CASSLSAASSTDTQYF. The CDR3 DNA reads TGCGCCAGCAGCCTTTCAGCCGCCTCTAGCACAGATACGCAGTATTTT. Drawing the rest from reference TRBV5-1 and TRBJ2-3, the complete variable domain is KAGVTQTPRYLIKTRGQQVTLSCSPISGHRSVSWYQQTPGQGLQFLFEYFSETQRNKGNFPGRFSGRQFSNSRSEMNVSTLELGDSALYLCASSLSAASSTDTQYFGPGTRLTVL.

The genes are TRBV9 and TRBJ2-1; 10 bases line up with TRBD2. J lost 4 bases, V lost 0 bases, and 7 bases had no gene match. CDR1 is SGDLS, CDR2 YYNGEE, per germline. This CDR3 has 17 amino acids. The CDR3 DNA reads as TGTGCCAGCAGCGTAGGCGGTTCTAGCGGGAGTTACAATGAGCAGTTCTTC. It yields the protein CASSVGGSSGSYNEQFF.

This clone was seen a few times. This chain joins TRBV2 and TRBJ2-4; tentatively, D is TRBD1 (6 bases). V was cut by 3 bases and J by 5 bases, with 14 bases left in between. Germline V CDR1 and CDR2: SNHLY, FYNNEI. CDR3 length equals 15 residues. Here the CDR3 reads CASSDGNRAENIQYF. In DNA, the CDR3 is TGTGCCAGCAGTGATGGGAACAGGGCTGAAAACATTCAGTACTTC.

This clone came up a few times. This rearrangement joins TRBV2 to TRBJ2-5, with TRBD1 as a possible D gene (7 bases). The V end was cut by 7 bases, the J end by 3 bases, with 9 bases between. Germline values: CDR1 SNHLY, CDR2 FYNNEI. The CDR3 covers 12 residues. The CDR3 DNA is TGTGCCAGCACCAGGGGGGAAGAGACCCAGTACTTC. This encodes CASTRGEETQYF. Full variable domain (remainder filled in from reference TRBV2 and TRBJ2-5): EPEVTQTPSHQVTQMGQEVILRCVPISNHLYFYWYRQILGQKVEFLVSFYNNEISEKSEIFDDQFSVERPDGSNFTLKIRSTKLEDSAMYFCASTRGEETQYFGPGTRLLVL.

This clone occurred a few times. CDR3 nucleotide sequence: TGTGCCAGCTCACCGGGACAGTACACTGAAGCTTTCTTT. It encodes CASSPGQYTEAFF. This rearrangement joins TRBV18 to TRBJ1-1; 7 bases line up with TRBD1. CDR1 and CDR2 (germline): KGHSH, LQKENI. The CDR3 length is 13 residues. Trimming cost V 3 bases and J 3 bases; bases outside gene matches: 1.

This clone appeared a few times. This rearrangement joins TRBV30 to TRBJ1-1; no clear D. This CDR3 is 12 amino acids long. Trimming shortened V by 2 bases and J by 4 bases, and 8 bases separated the two germline ends. Germline V gene sequence: CDR1 GTSNPN, CDR2 SVGIG (reference sequence). CDR3 region: CAWSLGITEAFF. Here the CDR3 DNA reads TGTGCCTGGAGTCTGGGTATCACTGAAGCTTTCTTT.

This clone was counted between two and nine times. The chain carries TRBV29-1 and TRBJ2-7; no firm D call. Trimming left V 0 bases short and J 1 base short, with 4 bases between. This CDR3 has 12 residues. Looked up from germline, CDR1 is SQVTM and CDR2 is ANQGSEA. The CDR3 here is CSVEEASYEQYF. The CDR3 nucleotides read TGCAGCGTTGAAGAGGCTTCCTACGAGCAGTACTTC.

This rearrangement joins TRBV6-1 to TRBJ1-5, with 10 positions matching TRBD1. The germline V gene encodes CDR1 MNHNS and CDR2 SASEGT. This CDR3 has 13 residues. The V segment lost 6 bases and the J segment 7 bases; nucleotides outside the gene matches: 3. DNA of the CDR3: TGTGCCAGCAGGGGACAGGGGAGGCAGCCCCAGCATTTT. Its protein is CASRGQGRQPQHF.

The V and J genes are TRBV11-1 and TRBJ2-1, with 9 nucleotides matching TRBD2. Germline trimming cut 2 bases from V and 7 bases from J; bases unmatched to any gene: 6. The CDR3 sequence is 15 residues long. Germline CDR1 SGHAT, CDR2 FQDESV (reference sequence). The CDR3 sequence is CASSLTGTSLNEQFF. CDR3 sequence (DNA): TGTGCCAGCAGCTTAACCGGGACTAGCTTAAATGAGCAGTTCTTC. Looking up the rest from reference TRBV11-1 and TRBJ2-1 gives the full variable domain: EAEVAQSPRYKITEKSQAVAFWCDPISGHATLYWYRQILGQGPELLVQFQDESVVDDSQLPKDRFSAERLKGVDSTLKIQPAELGDSAMYLCASSLTGTSLNEQFFGPGTRLTVL.

J is TRBJ2-3 and V is TRBV7-3; D might be TRBD2 (6 bases). CDR1 is SGHTA, CDR2 FQGTGA, per germline. The CDR3 length is 17 residues. V lost 0 bases to trimming and J lost 0 bases, with 13 bases between them. The CDR3 reads CASSLTATGTSTDTQYF. CDR3 DNA sequence: TGTGCCAGCAGCTTAACGGCCACGGGGACTAGCACAGATACGCAGTATTTT.

This clone was detected only a few times. Other DNA sequences in this specimen translate into the identical CDR3. The rearrangement joins TRBV30 to TRBJ2-5; TRBD2 is a possible D gene (5 bases). Germline V gene sequence: CDR1 GTSNPN, CDR2 SVGIG (reference sequence). The CDR3 covers 13 residues. V was shortened by 1 base and J by 1 base, with 7 bases between the two germline ends. CDR3: CAWSGGSQETQYF. CDR3 DNA: TGTGCCTGGAGTGGAGGGTCCCAAGAGACCCAGTACTTC.

The rearrangement joins TRBV19 to TRBJ2-1, with 10 bases that match TRBD2. The CDR3 is 15 amino acids. After removal of 7 bases from V and 2 bases from J, the junction contained 5 bases not matched to a gene. Germline loops: CDR1 LNHDA, CDR2 SQIVND (reference sequence). The CDR3 sequence: CASTPTSGAYNEQFF. The CDR3, as DNA: TGTGCCAGTACCCCTACTAGCGGGGCCTACAATGAGCAGTTCTTC.

A few counts support this clone. The rearrangement uses TRBV29-1 and TRBJ2-3; 7 positions match TRBD2. The ends lost 5 bases at V and 7 bases at J; junction bases unmatched: 9. Germline V CDR1 and CDR2: SQVTM, ANQGSEA. The CDR3 has 13 amino acids. CDR3 in DNA: TGCAGCGTTACCAGCGGGGAGGGACATACGCAGTATTTT. Translating it yields CSVTSGEGHTQYF.

The V gene is TRBV4-3, the J gene TRBJ2-7; D possibly corresponds to TRBD1 (5 bases). Germline lookup yields CDR1 LGHNA and CDR2 YSLEER. This CDR3 is 15 amino acids long. V lost 0 bases and J lost 6, with 15 bases in between. CDR3 loop: CASSQEPKARAEQYF. CDR3 in DNA: TGCGCCAGCAGCCAAGAACCTAAGGCCAGGGCCGAGCAGTACTTC.

The CDR3 reads CASSLSAGNTGELFF. As DNA, the CDR3 is TGTGCCAGCAGCTTGTCCGCAGGGAACACCGGGGAGCTGTTTTTT. The genes are TRBV5-6 and TRBJ2-2; D not resolved. The CDR3 has 15 amino acids. Trimming stripped 1 base from V and 1 base from J, with 8 bases between. Germline V gives CDR1 SGHDT, CDR2 YYEEEE.

This clone has only a few counts. This CDR3 is also generated by other DNA sequences in the sample. The V and J genes are TRBV7-9 and TRBJ2-7; the D is unclear. The CDR3 extends over 11 amino acids. CDR1 SEHNR and CDR2 FQNEAQ come from the germline V gene (reference sequence). The ends were cut back, 5 bases at V and 6 bases at J, with 8 bases in the middle. In nucleotides, the CDR3 is TGTGCCAGCAGCCTCGGTCCCGAGCAGTACTTC. It codes for CASSLGPEQYF. Based on the CDR3 plus reference TRBV7-9 and TRBJ2-7, the full variable domain is DTGVSQNPRHKITKRGQNVTFRCDPISEHNRLYWYRQTLGQGPEFLTYFQNEAQLEKSRLLSDRFSAERPKGSFSTLEIQRTEQGDSAMYLCASSLGPEQYFGPGTRLTVT.

The rearrangement joins TRBV15 to TRBJ2-5; 7 bases are a match to TRBD1. The V gene's germline CDR1 is LNHNV and CDR2 YYDKDF (reference sequence). The CDR3 length is 14 residues. V lost 5 bases, J lost 5 bases, and 8 bases stayed unmatched. CDR3 nucleotide sequence: TGTGCCACCAGCGGATACACAGGGGATGAGACCCAGTACTTC. This encodes CATSGYTGDETQYF.